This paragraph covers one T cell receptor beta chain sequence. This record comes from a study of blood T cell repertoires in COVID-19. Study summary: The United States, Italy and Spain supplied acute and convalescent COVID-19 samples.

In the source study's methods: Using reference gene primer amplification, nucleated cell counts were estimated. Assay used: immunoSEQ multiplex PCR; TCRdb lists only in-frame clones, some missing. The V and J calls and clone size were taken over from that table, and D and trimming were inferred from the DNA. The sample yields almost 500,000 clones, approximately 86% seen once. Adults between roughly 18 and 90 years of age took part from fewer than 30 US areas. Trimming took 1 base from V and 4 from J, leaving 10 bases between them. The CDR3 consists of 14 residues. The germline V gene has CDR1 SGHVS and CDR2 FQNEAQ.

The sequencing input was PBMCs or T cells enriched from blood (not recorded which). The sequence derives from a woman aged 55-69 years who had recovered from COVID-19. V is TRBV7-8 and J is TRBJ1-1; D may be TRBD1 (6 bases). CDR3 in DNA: TGTGCCAGCAGCTTAGGGCCAGGGGTCACTGAAGCTTTCTTT. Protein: CASSLGPGVTEAFF.